The 27 T cell receptor beta chains in this list originate from one sample, sequenced in a study of cytomegalovirus exposure and HLA in healthy donors. Assay: immunoSEQ multiplex PCR; the TCRdb copy retains only in-frame clones and omits some. The sample records some 320,000 clones, approximately 90% being singletons. Sequenced: PBMCs. All receptors come from a woman under 40 in good health and CMV-seropositive.

This chain joins TRBV6-4 and TRBJ2-2, with D possibly called TRBD1 or TRBD2 (5 bases each). The V gene's germline CDR1 is MRHNA and CDR2 SNTAGT. Trimming left V 3 bases short and J 6 bases short, with 11 bases between. This CDR3 is 14 amino acids long. The CDR3 DNA sequence: TGTGCCAGCAGTGAGCATAGGGGACCCGGGGAGCTGTTTTTT. This encodes CASSEHRGPGELFF.

CDR3: CASWPSGSLTDTQYF. In nucleotides, the CDR3 is TGTGCCAGCTGGCCAAGCGGGAGCTTGACAGATACGCAGTATTTT. The chain links TRBV6-1 to TRBJ2-3; TRBD2 matches at 8 bases. The germline V gene has CDR1 MNHNS and CDR2 SASEGT. The CDR3 totals 15 residues. V gave up 8 bases and J gave up 3 bases; unmatched junction bases: 10.

CDR3 protein: CASSYSIATNEKLFF. The CDR3 nucleotides are TGTGCCAGCAGTTATTCTATCGCAACTAATGAAAAACTGTTTTTT. The chain has TRBV6-5 and TRBJ1-4; no clear D gene. The CDR3 loop spans 15 amino acids. With 3 bases removed from V and 0 bases from J, the gap between germline ends came to 8 bases. Per the germline V gene, CDR1 is MNHEY and CDR2 is SVGAGI.

The V and J genes are TRBV7-2 and TRBJ2-7, with 9 bases that match TRBD2. This CDR3 has 15 amino acids. Germline-derived CDR1 and CDR2 are SGHTA and FQGNSA. V was pared by 0 bases and J by 6 bases, with 6 bases of the junction left unmatched. The CDR3 DNA follows: TGTGCCAGCAGCTTAGCCCCGGGACTAGCCACCGAGCAGTACTTC. Its translation is CASSLAPGLATEQYF.

This chain joins TRBV6-1 and TRBJ1-2; D not resolved. V dropped 4 bases and J dropped 0 bases, with 9 bases sitting between them. The CDR3 extends over 14 amino acids. Germline values: CDR1 MNHNS, CDR2 SASEGT. This chain's CDR3 is CASSGLESNYGYTF. Written as DNA, the CDR3 is TGTGCCAGCAGTGGGCTAGAATCTAACTATGGCTACACCTTC.

This clone occurred once. The V gene is TRBV7-6, the J gene TRBJ1-4; D gene ambiguous. In germline, CDR1 is SGHVS, CDR2 FNYEAQ. The ends were cut back, 3 bases at V and 4 bases at J, with 6 bases in the middle. This CDR3 comprises 13 residues. The CDR3 nucleotides are TGTGCCAGCAGCTTGGGCGTTAATGAAAAACTGTTTTTT. This sequence encodes CASSLGVNEKLFF.

The CDR3 DNA sequence: TGTGCCTGGAGTACCAGCGGGAGGGCTCTCTACGAGCAGTACTTC. It specifies CAWSTSGRALYEQYF. V and J are TRBV30 and TRBJ2-7; 10 bases match TRBD2. Germline V CDR1 and CDR2: GTSNPN, SVGIG (reference sequence). The V gene end was trimmed by 2 bases and the J gene end by 3 bases; junction bases not matched to a gene: 7. The CDR3 extends over 15 amino acids.

This clone was seen more than once but under ten times. This chain uses TRBV4-1 with TRBJ1-5, with no clear D. V was pared by 0 bases and J by 5 bases, with 8 bases between. Germline CDR1 MGHRA, CDR2 YSYEKL. There are 14 residues in the CDR3. The CDR3 spells CASSQEWGDQPQHF. As DNA, the CDR3 is TGCGCCAGCAGCCAAGAATGGGGAGATCAGCCCCAGCATTTT.

The CDR3: CASSSTGTGQNTEAFF. The CDR3 nucleotides read TGTGCCAGCAGTAGCACCGGGACAGGGCAGAACACTGAAGCTTTCTTT. This chain connects TRBV2 to TRBJ1-1, with TRBD1 matching 9 bases. After removal of 5 bases from V and 1 base from J, the junction contained 8 bases not matched to a gene. CDR3 length: 16 amino acids. From germline, CDR1 is SNHLY and CDR2 FYNNEI.

This clone was seen once. V usage is TRBV5-1 and J usage is TRBJ2-1, with 8 bases lining up with TRBD2. V shed 4 bases and J 0 bases; nucleotides not matched to a gene: 3. The CDR3 has 15 amino acids. Germline CDR1 reads SGHRS; CDR2 reads YFSETQ. The CDR3 DNA reads as TGCGCCAGCAGCATACTAGCGGACTCCTACAATGAGCAGTTCTTC. It is translated as CASSILADSYNEQFF. The variable domain in full, completed from reference TRBV5-1 and TRBJ2-1, reads KAGVTQTPRYLIKTRGQQVTLSCSPISGHRSVSWYQQTPGQGLQFLFEYFSETQRNKGNFPGRFSGRQFSNSRSEMNVSTLELGDSALYLCASSILADSYNEQFFGPGTRLTVL.

The chain couples TRBV5-1 to TRBJ2-1; 9 bases map to TRBD1. The ends lost 4 bases at V and 6 bases at J; junction bases unmatched: 8. The length of the CDR3 is 15 residues. CDR1 and CDR2 (germline): SGHRS, YFSETQ. CDR3 amino acids: CASSRGQGSTNEQFF. Written as DNA, the CDR3 is TGCGCCAGCAGCCGGGGACAGGGATCTACCAATGAGCAGTTCTTC.

This chain connects TRBV28 to TRBJ2-1; 11 positions agree with TRBD2. V shed 4 bases, J shed 10 bases, and the junction held 12 bases outside the gene matches. Germline CDR1 reads MDHEN; CDR2 reads SYDVKM. The CDR3 is 16 amino acids. CDR3 region: CASSSPLAGGTKEQFF. In DNA form, the CDR3 reads TGTGCCAGCAGTTCCCCCCTAGCGGGAGGTACTAAGGAGCAGTTCTTC.

This chain connects TRBV2 to TRBJ1-2; D unresolved. The V gene's germline CDR1 is SNHLY and CDR2 FYNNEI. The CDR3 extends over 15 amino acids. The V and J ends lost 2 bases and 6 bases respectively, with 16 bases between them. CDR3 bases: TGTGCCAGCAGTGAAAGTCAGAACCTAGGCGATGGCTACACCTTC. Protein product: CASSESQNLGDGYTF.

This chain joins TRBV27 and TRBJ2-5, with 10 bases aligning to TRBD2. This CDR3 contains 17 residues. CDR1 and CDR2 (germline): MNHEY, SMNVEV (reference sequence). V was pared by 6 bases and J by 5 bases, with 15 bases of the junction left unmatched. The CDR3 loop reads CASRTTSGVRVAETQYF. CDR3 DNA: TGTGCCAGCAGAACCACTAGCGGGGTACGCGTAGCGGAGACCCAGTACTTC.

This clone was seen once. The chain links TRBV5-1 to TRBJ2-5, with 9 bases aligning to TRBD1. Germline-derived CDR1 and CDR2 are SGHRS and YFSETQ. The CDR3 is made up of 14 amino acids. The V segment lost 4 bases and the J segment 5 bases; nucleotides outside the gene matches: 6. The CDR3, as DNA: TGCGCCAGCAGCATTACAGGGGGCGTCGAGACCCAGTACTTC. It translates to CASSITGGVETQYF.

This rearrangement joins TRBV10-3 to TRBJ2-7; no definite D call. Germline-derived CDR1 and CDR2 are ENHRY and SYGVKD. V lost 3 bases to trimming and J lost 2 bases, with 14 bases between them. This CDR3 spans 15 amino acids. CDR3 coding DNA: TGTGCCATCAGTGAAAGTCTCGGGCGGACCTACGAGCAGTACTTC. This gives the protein CAISESLGRTYEQYF.

The chain uses TRBV9 and TRBJ1-2; unclear D gene. Germline V gives CDR1 SGDLS, CDR2 YYNGEE. Trimming cost V 5 bases and J 0 bases, with 5 bases left between them. The CDR3 sequence is 12 residues long. The CDR3 protein is CASRSTNYGYTF. As DNA, the CDR3 is TGTGCCAGCAGATCTACTAACTATGGCTACACCTTC.

The V call is TRBV28, the J call TRBJ1-5; unclear D gene. The CDR3 contains 13 residues. Trimming left V 10 bases short and J 3 bases short, with 13 bases between. Germline loops: CDR1 MDHEN, CDR2 SYDVKM. CDR3 region: CAIQGRLNQPQHF. The CDR3 region has the DNA TGTGCCATACAAGGGCGGCTCAATCAGCCCCAGCATTTT.

This clone was picked up one time. This chain links TRBV9 with TRBJ2-3; possibly TRBD1 or TRBD2 for D (6 bases each). This CDR3 has 17 amino acids. Germline V gene sequence: CDR1 SGDLS, CDR2 YYNGEE. Trimming shortened V by 0 bases and J by 6 bases, and 20 bases separated the two germline ends. The CDR3 loop is CASSVGGAQALGDTQYF. CDR3 bases: TGTGCCAGCAGCGTAGGGGGGGCCCAGGCCCTCGGCGATACGCAGTATTTT.

This clone has a handful of counts. The chain links TRBV7-9 to TRBJ2-7; 9 bases are shared with TRBD2. Trimming cost V 2 bases and J 3 bases; bases outside gene matches: 5. This CDR3 is built from 15 residues. CDR1 is SEHNR, CDR2 FQNEAQ, per germline (reference sequence). In DNA, the CDR3 is TGTGCCAGCAGCTTACCTAGCGGGACGAACTACGAGCAGTACTTC. It codes for CASSLPSGTNYEQYF.

CDR3 nucleotide sequence: TGTGCCAGCAGCGTAGAGGCCGACAGTTCAACTAATGAAAAACTGTTTTTT. It translates to CASSVEADSSTNEKLFF. This chain connects TRBV9 to TRBJ1-4, with D possibly matching TRBD1 (5 bases). CDR3 length equals 17 residues. CDR1 SGDLS and CDR2 YYNGEE come from the germline V gene. Trimming cost V 0 bases and J 0 bases, with 12 bases left between them.

In its sample, this clone was seen a few times. V and J are TRBV25-1 and TRBJ1-5, with D possibly matching TRBD1 (6 bases). The CDR3 runs 14 residues. V lost 8 bases and J lost 3, with 14 bases in between. The germline CDR1 and CDR2 sequences are MGHDK and SYGVNS. The CDR3, as DNA: TGTGCCAGCGGGCCGCGGGGGGCCAATCAGCCCCAGCATTTT. Its translation is CASGPRGANQPQHF.

The chain uses TRBV27 and TRBJ1-5; D remains unclear. V dropped 6 bases and J dropped 0 bases, with 12 bases sitting between them. This CDR3 region has 15 residues. Germline CDR1 and CDR2: MNHEY and SMNVEV (reference sequence). The DNA of the CDR3 is TGTGCCAGCAGAATCTCAGGTCCTAGCAATCAGCCCCAGCATTTT. It codes for CASRISGPSNQPQHF.

The rearrangement joins TRBV11-2 to TRBJ2-1; 7 positions match TRBD1. V was clipped by 5 bases and J by 8 bases; unmatched bases: 15. CDR1 is SGHAT, CDR2 FQNNGV, per germline. The CDR3 extends over 16 amino acids. The CDR3 coding sequence is TGTGCCAGCAGCCTTCAGACAGGGAGCGGCATCTATGAGCAGTTCTTC. Translating gives CASSLQTGSGIYEQFF.

V usage is TRBV30 and J usage is TRBJ1-1, with TRBD1 as a possible D gene (5 bases). With 3 bases removed from V and 3 bases from J, the gap between germline ends came to 11 bases. The CDR3 spans 13 residues. Germline CDR1 reads GTSNPN; CDR2 reads SVGIG (reference sequence). The CDR3 sequence: CAWRTRGDTEAFF. CDR3 coding DNA: TGTGCCTGGAGGACCCGAGGGGACACTGAAGCTTTCTTT.

This chain uses TRBV19 with TRBJ1-2; a weak D match, TRBD1 (6 bases). The CDR3 contains 13 residues. The germline V gene encodes CDR1 LNHDA and CDR2 SQIVND (reference sequence). V lost 4 bases and J 3 bases, leaving 9 bases between the germline ends. The CDR3 DNA sequence: TGTGCCAGTAGTACCGGGACATACTATGGCTACACCTTC. Encoded protein: CASSTGTYYGYTF.

The V and J genes are TRBV4-2 and TRBJ1-5, with D possibly TRBD1 on 5 matching bases. Germline CDR1 LGHNA, CDR2 YNFKEQ. Trimming removed 1 base at V and 9 bases at J, with 16 bases between. This CDR3 has 15 residues. The CDR3 here is CASSQAEGGGRPQHF. DNA for the CDR3: TGTGCCAGCAGCCAAGCGGAGGGCGGGGGTCGGCCCCAGCATTTT.